The 21 T cell receptor beta chains given below trace back to one sample, sequenced in a study of blood T cell repertoires in COVID-19. Produced via immunoSEQ multiplex PCR; TCRdb's table is partial and in-frame only. Of fewer than 120,000 clones listed, around nine tenths are singletons. Sequencing was carried out using peripheral blood. These receptors were taken from a woman between 45 and 65 years old with acute or convalescent COVID-19.

This clone was counted a single time. This rearrangement joins TRBV2 to TRBJ2-5; TRBD2 matches 8 bases. CDR1 and CDR2 from the germline V gene are SNHLY and FYNNEI. Losses at the gene ends were 5 bases for V and 5 bases for J; bases not matched to a gene: 16. The CDR3 loop spans 17 amino acids. Here the CDR3 reads CASSRGVGSGAEETQYF. The CDR3 DNA sequence: TGTGCCAGCAGTCGTGGGGTGGGTAGCGGGGCGGAGGAGACCCAGTACTTC.

The J gene is TRBJ2-2, the V gene TRBV6-5; 8 bases match TRBD2. The germline V gene encodes CDR1 MNHEY and CDR2 SVGAGI. CDR3 length: 15 amino acids. With 4 bases clipped from V and 4 bases from J, the junction kept 5 bases outside the gene matches. The CDR3 loop reads CASSSAGVGTGELFF. The CDR3 nucleotides are TGTGCCAGCAGTTCAGCGGGAGTCGGCACCGGGGAGCTGTTTTTT.

The CDR3 region is CASSLASLQGRTEAFF. The CDR3 region has the DNA TGTGCCAGCAGCTTAGCGTCGTTACAGGGCCGGACTGAAGCTTTCTTT. The chain has TRBV7-2 and TRBJ1-1; D possibly corresponds to TRBD1 (6 bases). With 0 bases removed from V and 5 bases from J, the gap between germline ends came to 16 bases. Per germline, CDR1 SGHTA and CDR2 FQGNSA. The CDR3 has 16 amino acids.

The chain uses TRBV15 and TRBJ1-5; 8 bases match TRBD1. The trim removed 4 bases at V and 2 bases at J, leaving 13 bases unmatched. From germline, CDR1 is LNHNV and CDR2 YYDKDF (reference sequence). The CDR3 covers 18 residues. CDR3: CATSIPRTGRDRNQPQHF. The DNA of the CDR3 is TGTGCCACCAGCATCCCGCGGACAGGGAGGGATCGCAATCAGCCCCAGCATTTT. The full variable domain, its missing parts supplied by reference TRBV15 and TRBJ1-5, is DAMVIQNPRYQVTQFGKPVTLSCSQTLNHNVMYWYQQKSSQAPKLLFHYYDKDFNNEADTPDNFQSRRPNTSFCFLDIRSPGLGDTAMYLCATSIPRTGRDRNQPQHFGDGTRLSIL.

The chain is built from TRBV29-1 and TRBJ2-7; D uncertain. V lost 6 bases, J lost 7 bases, and 13 bases lay in between. This CDR3 contains 11 residues. Germline CDR1 reads SQVTM; CDR2 reads ANQGSEA. This chain's CDR3 is CSVVLIGEQYF. CDR3 DNA sequence: TGCAGCGTCGTCCTAATCGGGGAGCAGTACTTC.

The rearrangement links TRBV7-9 to TRBJ2-7; D gene ambiguous. The CDR3 sequence is 14 residues long. Per germline, CDR1 SEHNR and CDR2 FQNEAQ (reference sequence). Trimming cost V 4 bases and J 5 bases, with 15 bases left between them. CDR3 coding DNA: TGTGCCAGCAGCTCGACGCCCAGCCGGGACGAGCAGTACTTC. The encoded protein is CASSSTPSRDEQYF.

The J gene is TRBJ1-5, the V gene TRBV27; 7 positions match TRBD1. Germline V gene data show CDR1 as MNHEY and CDR2 as SMNVEV (reference sequence). The CDR3 runs to 17 residues. Trimming took 5 bases from V and 2 from J; bases not matched to a gene: 12. The CDR3: CASSPRQGRTGNQPQHF. CDR3 nucleotide sequence: TGTGCCAGCAGTCCCCGACAGGGACGAACGGGCAATCAGCCCCAGCATTTT.

The count of this clone is one. This chain links TRBV5-1 with TRBJ1-1, with 9 bases lining up with TRBD1. This CDR3 contains 12 residues. The V segment lost 4 bases and the J segment 8 bases; nucleotides outside the gene matches: 3. The germline CDR1 and CDR2 sequences are SGHRS and YFSETQ. The CDR3 is CASSQGQGEAFF. The CDR3 nucleotides are TGCGCCAGCAGCCAGGGACAGGGAGAAGCTTTCTTT.

The chain combines TRBV2 with TRBJ2-1; 7 bases agree with TRBD1. In germline, CDR1 is SNHLY, CDR2 FYNNEI. J gave up 3 bases and V 8 bases, and 10 bases lay outside the gene matches. The CDR3 has 15 amino acids. The CDR3 protein is CASHHRQGNYNEQFF. The CDR3 coding sequence is TGTGCCAGCCACCACCGACAGGGAAACTACAATGAGCAGTTCTTC.

The chain recombines TRBV3-1 (or the pseudogene TRBV3-2) with TRBJ2-5; 7 nucleotides match TRBD2. Looked up from germline, CDR1 is LGHDT and CDR2 is YNNKEL (reference sequence). The trim removed 3 bases at V and 3 bases at J, leaving 7 bases unmatched. The CDR3 contains 15 residues. The CDR3 region has the DNA TGTGCCAGCAGCCATATGAGCGGGATCAAAGAGACCCAGTACTTC. Residues: CASSHMSGIKETQYF.

V is TRBV21-1 and J is TRBJ2-5; whether TRBD1, the table's D call, matches the DNA was not checked. TRBV21-1 corresponds to a pseudogene. The CDR3 covers 14 residues. The CDR3 region has the DNA TGTGCCAGCAGCAAATTCCCAGGGTCAGAGACCCAGTACTTC. This gives the protein CASSKFPGSETQYF.

The rearrangement links TRBV24-1 to TRBJ2-7, with D perhaps matching TRBD1 (5 bases). This CDR3 contains 13 residues. Deletions cut 5 bases from V and 4 bases from J, with 11 bases between. CDR1 KGHDR and CDR2 SFDVKD come from the germline V gene. The CDR3 nucleotides read TGTGCCACCAGTGGTACCCAGGGTTACGAGCAGTACTTC. It yields the protein CATSGTQGYEQYF.

The DNA for the CDR3 is TGTGCCAGCAGCTTAGTAGCGGGAGGATACAATGAGCAGTTCTTC. Amino acid sequence: CASSLVAGGYNEQFF. The gene calls are TRBV7-9 and TRBJ2-1; 10 bases align to TRBD2. Trimming cost V 1 base and J 4 bases; bases outside gene matches: 1. CDR1 and CDR2 (germline): SEHNR, FQNEAQ (reference sequence). This CDR3 contains 15 residues.

Worth noting for this clone: This same CDR3 is encoded by further DNA sequences in the sample. The rearrangement joins TRBV5-1 to TRBJ2-3; D not resolved. CDR1 is SGHRS, CDR2 YFSETQ, per germline. Trimming pared 0 bases from V and 2 bases from J, leaving 7 bases between. This CDR3 spans 14 amino acids. CDR3 coding DNA: TGCGCCAGCAGCTTGGGGCGGTTCACAGATACGCAGTATTTT. It translates to CASSLGRFTDTQYF.

This clone has a single count. The gene calls are TRBV7-6 and TRBJ2-7; 10 bases fit TRBD2. The J segment lost 0 bases and the V segment lost 5 bases, leaving 7 bases of the junction unmatched. The CDR3 spans 16 residues. Germline V CDR1 and CDR2: SGHVS, FNYEAQ. The CDR3 coding sequence is TGTGCCAGCAGCCCATGGACTAGCGGAAACTCCTACGAGCAGTACTTC. Translated: CASSPWTSGNSYEQYF.

The chain has TRBV7-2 and TRBJ2-7, with 10 nucleotides matching TRBD2. Trimming at V came to 5 bases and at J to 4 bases, leaving 5 bases not matched to a gene. The CDR3 sequence is 14 residues long. Germline loops: CDR1 SGHTA, CDR2 FQGNSA. As DNA, the CDR3 is TGTGCCAGCAGCCGGACTAGCGGACCTTACGAGCAGTACTTC. As protein: CASSRTSGPYEQYF.

This sequence joins TRBV20-1 and TRBJ2-1; 7 bases fit TRBD2. With 3 bases clipped from V and 0 bases from J, the junction kept 8 bases outside the gene matches. The CDR3 sequence is 16 residues long. Germline CDR1 DFQATT, CDR2 SNEGSKA (reference sequence). CDR3 in DNA: TGCAGTGCTAGTGGCTCTAGCGGCTTCTCCTACAATGAGCAGTTCTTC. Translation gives CSASGSSGFSYNEQFF.

In this sample, this clone turned up a few times. The chain couples TRBV3-1 (or the pseudogene TRBV3-2) to TRBJ2-3, with 11 nucleotides matching TRBD2. The CDR3 runs to 14 residues. CDR1 is LGHDT, CDR2 YNNKEL, per germline (reference sequence). V was clipped by 4 bases and J by 3 bases; unmatched bases: 0. Here the CDR3 reads CASSRTSGTDTQYF. The CDR3 nucleotides read TGTGCCAGCAGCCGGACTAGCGGGACAGATACGCAGTATTTT.

The chain employs TRBV11-2 and TRBJ2-1; maybe TRBD1 (6 bases). Trimming pared 8 bases from V and 0 bases from J, leaving 11 bases between. The CDR3 extends over 14 amino acids. Germline-derived CDR1 and CDR2 are SGHAT and FQNNGV. The CDR3 DNA follows: TGTGCCAGCTCTTTGGGGGCCTCCTACAATGAGCAGTTCTTC. This sequence encodes CASSLGASYNEQFF.

This chain joins TRBV5-1 and TRBJ2-5, with D perhaps matching TRBD1 (5 bases). Germline V gene data show CDR1 as SGHRS and CDR2 as YFSETQ. Trimming removed 1 base from V and 4 bases from J, with 14 bases in between. This CDR3 is built from 15 residues. In DNA, the CDR3 is TGCGCCAGCAGCTTGAACGGCGCTAGGGGAGAGACCCAGTACTTC. Its protein is CASSLNGARGETQYF.

V is TRBV2 and J is TRBJ2-3; a weak D match, TRBD2 (6 bases). Per germline, CDR1 SNHLY and CDR2 FYNNEI. The CDR3 covers 14 residues. V was trimmed by 4 bases and J by 1 base, leaving 9 bases between them. CDR3 nucleotide sequence: TGTGCCAGCAGTGTGCGGGGAGGCACAGATACGCAGTATTTT. Translation gives CASSVRGGTDTQYF.